The rows below give T cell receptor beta chains drawn from one sample of a study of early T cells in non-severe SARS-CoV-2 infection. Via MiXCR, TCRdb re-called the 5' RACE reads, giving one row per CDR3 protein. The sample includes more than 80,000 distinct CDR3 sequences, 11% of them seen just once. Sample: whole blood. The receptors here all came from an adult who was a healthcare worker with PCR-confirmed SARS-CoV-2 infection or an uninfected control (not recorded which). CDR3s include the opening cysteine and the closing phenylalanine or tryptophan. The D gene is left open where the match is weak. The listing skips clone size in some rows; elsewhere it reads once, few, many or a size class.

CDR3aa	CDR3nt	abundance	d_gene	v_gene	j_gene
CASSARTGTDPYEQYF	TGTGCCAGCAGCGCTCGAACCGGGACAGACCCCTACGAGCAGTACTTC	many	TRBD1	TRBV7-2	TRBJ2-7
CASSSGAQTEAFF	TGTGCCAGCAGCTCGGGGGCGCAGACTGAAGCTTTCTTT	few	-	TRBV7-9	TRBJ1-1
CASSPRAAGGWDTIYF	TGTGCCAGCAGCCCCCGGGCGGCAGGGGGCTGGGACACCATATATTTT	few	TRBD1	TRBV28	TRBJ1-3
CSVEGASPGELFF	TGCAGCGTTGAAGGGGCCAGCCCCGGGGAGCTGTTTTTT	-	-	TRBV29-1	TRBJ2-2
CASSLQYTGELFF	TGTGCCAGCAGTTTACAGTACACCGGGGAGCTGTTTTTT	few	-	TRBV6-5	TRBJ2-2
CASSQRPNTEAFF	TGTGCCAGCAGCCAGAGGCCGAACACTGAAGCTTTCTTT	-	-	TRBV7-3	TRBJ1-1
CAWSATVGGITDTQYF	TGTGCCTGGAGTGCGACGGTTGGGGGTATCACAGATACGCAGTATTTT	many	-	TRBV30	TRBJ2-3
CSVETSGTKYEQYF	TGCAGCGTTGAGACTAGCGGGACCAAATACGAGCAGTACTTC	-	TRBD2	TRBV29-1	TRBJ2-7
CASSAPRENIQYF	TGTGCCAGCAGTGCCCCCAGGGAAAACATTCAGTACTTC	many	-	TRBV2	TRBJ2-4
CASSPGALADTQYF	TGTGCCAGCTCACCAGGGGCGTTGGCAGATACGCAGTATTTT	many	-	TRBV18	TRBJ2-3
CASSTTGGAGEAFF	TGTGCCAGCAGCACCACAGGGGGGGCAGGCGAAGCTTTCTTT	few	TRBD1	TRBV5-5	TRBJ1-1
CASSLTREETQYF	TGTGCCAGCAGCTTAACAAGGGAAGAGACCCAGTACTTC	few	-	TRBV7-3	TRBJ2-5
CASSFSDRAYEQYF	TGTGCCAGCAGCTTTTCCGACAGGGCTTACGAGCAGTACTTC	few	TRBD1	TRBV5-4	TRBJ2-7
CASSLQGDEQFF	TGTGCCAGCAGCCTACAGGGCGATGAGCAGTTCTTC	many	-	TRBV9	TRBJ2-1
CASRQELTGTYGYTF	TGCGCCAGCAGGCAAGAACTAACAGGTACCTATGGCTACACCTTC	-	-	TRBV5-1	TRBJ1-2
CSARGSLGGLAGRETQYF	TGCAGTGCTAGAGGCTCCCTCGGTGGACTAGCGGGGAGAGAGACCCAGTACTTC	many	TRBD2	TRBV20-1	TRBJ2-5